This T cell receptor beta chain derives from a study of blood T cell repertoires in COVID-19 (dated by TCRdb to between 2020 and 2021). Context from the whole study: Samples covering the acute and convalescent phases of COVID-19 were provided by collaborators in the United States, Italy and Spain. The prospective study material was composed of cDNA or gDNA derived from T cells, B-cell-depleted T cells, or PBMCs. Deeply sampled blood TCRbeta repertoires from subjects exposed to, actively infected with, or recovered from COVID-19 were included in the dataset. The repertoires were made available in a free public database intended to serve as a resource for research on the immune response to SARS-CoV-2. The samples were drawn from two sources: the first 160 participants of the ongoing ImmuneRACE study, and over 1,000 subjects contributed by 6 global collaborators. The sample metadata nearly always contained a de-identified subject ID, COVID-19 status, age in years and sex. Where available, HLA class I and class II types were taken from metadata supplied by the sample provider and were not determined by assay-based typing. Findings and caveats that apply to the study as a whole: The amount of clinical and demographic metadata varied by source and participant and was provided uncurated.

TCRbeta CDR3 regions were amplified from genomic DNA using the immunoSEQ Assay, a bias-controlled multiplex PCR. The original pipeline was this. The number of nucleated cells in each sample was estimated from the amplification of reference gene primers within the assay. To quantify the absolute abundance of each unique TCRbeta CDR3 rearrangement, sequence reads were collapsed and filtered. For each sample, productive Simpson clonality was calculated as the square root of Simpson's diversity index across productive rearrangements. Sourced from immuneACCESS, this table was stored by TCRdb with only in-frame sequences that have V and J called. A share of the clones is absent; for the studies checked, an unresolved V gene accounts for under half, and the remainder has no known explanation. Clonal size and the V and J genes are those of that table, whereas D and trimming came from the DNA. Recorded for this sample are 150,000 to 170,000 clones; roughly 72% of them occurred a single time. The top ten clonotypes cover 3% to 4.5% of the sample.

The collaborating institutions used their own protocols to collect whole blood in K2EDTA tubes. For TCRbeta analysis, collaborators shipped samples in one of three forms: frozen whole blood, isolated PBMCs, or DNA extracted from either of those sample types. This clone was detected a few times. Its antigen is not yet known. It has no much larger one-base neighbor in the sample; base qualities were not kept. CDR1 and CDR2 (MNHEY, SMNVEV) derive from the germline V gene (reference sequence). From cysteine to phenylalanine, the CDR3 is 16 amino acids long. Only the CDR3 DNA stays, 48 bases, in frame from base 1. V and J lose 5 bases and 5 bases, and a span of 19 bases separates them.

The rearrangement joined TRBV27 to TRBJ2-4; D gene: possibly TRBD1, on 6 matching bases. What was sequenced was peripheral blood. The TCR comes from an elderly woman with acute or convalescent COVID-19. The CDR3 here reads CASSPTGQTIQNIQYF. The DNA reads TGTGCCAGCAGTCCAACTGGACAGACGATACAAAACATTCAGTACTTC.